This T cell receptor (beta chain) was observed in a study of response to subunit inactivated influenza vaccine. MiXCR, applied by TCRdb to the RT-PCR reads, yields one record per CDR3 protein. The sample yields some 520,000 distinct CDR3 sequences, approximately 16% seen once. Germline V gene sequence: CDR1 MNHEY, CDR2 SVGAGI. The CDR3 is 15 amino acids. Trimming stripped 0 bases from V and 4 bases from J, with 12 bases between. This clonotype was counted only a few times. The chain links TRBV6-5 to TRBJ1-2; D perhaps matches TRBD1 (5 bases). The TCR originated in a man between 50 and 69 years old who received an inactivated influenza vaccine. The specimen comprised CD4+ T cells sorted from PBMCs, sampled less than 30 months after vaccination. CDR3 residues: CASSYSSTGAYGYTF. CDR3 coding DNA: TGTGCCAGCAGTTACTCGTCCACAGGAGCCTATGGCTACACCTTC.